The present entry profiles one TCR beta chain with its context. TCRdb passed the reads through MiXCR, listing each CDR3 protein once. The sample holds roughly 140,000 distinct CDR3 sequences, about 20% seen once. This entry is derived from a study of T cell repertoires in cytomegalovirus infection. Between the trimmed V and J ends, which lost 3 bases and 3 bases, there was a span of 16 bases. Per germline, CDR1 MDHEN and CDR2 SYDVKM. This CDR3 is built from 16 residues. The receptor was isolated from a human donor in good health (CMV status not recorded). Some clones in this sample may be carry-over from other donors' samples. The chain employs TRBV28 and TRBJ2-3, with D possibly being TRBD1 (6 bases). The sequencing sample was made of PBMCs. CDR3 residues: CASSLGRGRGTDTQYF. The CDR3 bases are TGTGCCAGCAGTTTGGGCAGGGGAAGGGGAACAGATACGCAGTATTTT. Full variable domain (missing parts from reference TRBV28 and TRBJ2-3): DVKVTQSSRYLVKRTGEKVFLECVQDMDHENMFWYRQDPGLGLRLIYFSYDVKMKEKGDIPEGYSVSREKKERFSLILESASTNQTSMYLCASSLGRGRGTDTQYFGPGTRLTVL.